This T cell receptor (beta chain) was captured by sequencing in a study of cytomegalovirus exposure and HLA in healthy donors. Study background: Caucasian-associated ancestry cluster membership applied to under 85% of 300 to 450 genotyped donors. General study results and limits: Three CMV-associated chains were confirmed in vitro to be specific for CMV antigens. Reports state that TCR beta sequences accurately predicted most subjects' HLA-A and HLA-B alleles. Of the V segments, some could not be distinguished, including TRBV6-2 and TRBV6-3, and were excluded.

PCR primers comprised 60 Vbeta and 13 Jbeta primers. Clones were sequenced by immunoSEQ multiplex PCR, and TCRdb holds only the in-frame ones, with some missing. The table shows some 130,000 clones, with around three quarters occurring only once. This clone was recorded only once. Its antigen is not known. CDR3 length: 15 residues. Germline lookup yields CDR1 SEHNR and CDR2 FQNEAQ (reference sequence). V was pared by 5 bases and J by 2 bases, with 12 bases between. This clonotype was sampled from a woman younger than 45 in good health and CMV-seropositive. Sequenced: PBMCs. The chain links TRBV7-9 to TRBJ2-2, with D perhaps matching TRBD1 (5 bases). This chain's CDR3 is CASSQGDRNTGELFF. The CDR3 DNA reads as TGTGCCAGCAGCCAGGGTGACAGAAACACCGGGGAGCTGTTTTTT. Looking up the rest from reference TRBV7-9 and TRBJ2-2 gives the full variable domain: DTGVSQNPRHKITKRGQNVTFRCDPISEHNRLYWYRQTLGQGPEFLTYFQNEAQLEKSRLLSDRFSAERPKGSFSTLEIQRTEQGDSAMYLCASSQGDRNTGELFFGEGSRLTVL.